This T cell receptor (beta chain) was sequenced in a study of shared clonotypes between healthy human individuals. To note about this clone: What it binds is unknown.

Findings and caveats of the study: Lower generation probabilities were found for non-shared clonotypes than for those shared by all four donors. Across subsets, estimated richness was generally greater for naive than for memory populations.

There are 14 residues in the CDR3. V was trimmed by 1 base and J by 3 bases, leaving 10 bases between them. CDR1 and CDR2 from the germline V gene are SEHNR and FQNEAQ (reference sequence). Sorted-subset replicate PCR reactions contained 200 to 250 ng DNA, corresponding to some 29,000 T cell genomes. Generated by immunoSEQ multiplex PCR, the TCRdb table keeps only in-frame clones and is missing some. The top ten clones hold more than 0.95% of a sample with about 1,800,000 clones, over 85% of them seen once. CD45RO negativity and positive selection for CCR7 defined naive CD8 cells, a population that excluded terminally differentiated effector memory CD45RA+ cells. All donors were healthy HIV-negative adults lacking recent acute infections or vaccinations.

The source is a man aged 18 to 30 in good health. The sequenced sample consisted of naive CD8+ T cells sorted from blood. The chain has TRBV7-9 and TRBJ2-7, with no clear D. DNA of the CDR3: TGTGCCAGCAGCTTAGGGTTAGGAGACTACGAGCAGTACTTC. The encoded protein is CASSLGLGDYEQYF. The complete variable domain, with remaining parts taken from reference TRBV7-9 and TRBJ2-7, reads DTGVSQNPRHKITKRGQNVTFRCDPISEHNRLYWYRQTLGQGPEFLTYFQNEAQLEKSRLLSDRFSAERPKGSFSTLEIQRTEQGDSAMYLCASSLGLGDYEQYFGPGTRLTVT.